This T cell receptor beta chain was captured by sequencing in a study of cytomegalovirus exposure and HLA in healthy donors. Study overall: Within an early data release were tens of millions of unique TCRs drawn from HLA-typed donors. Study observations and caveats: In a later analysis, across HLA loci, associated TCR counts were highest for DRB1, lowest for HLA-C.

Trimming cost V 10 bases and J 2 bases, with 14 bases left between them. The CDR3 loop spans 13 amino acids. Germline loops: CDR1 LNHDA, CDR2 SQIVND (reference sequence). Comment on this clone: What it recognizes is unknown.

PCR involved 60 Vbeta and 13 Jbeta primers. Here immunoSEQ multiplex PCR was the method, and the copy in TCRdb shows in-frame clones only, minus some. The table records some 200,000 clones, around 74% of them present only once. This chain connects TRBV19 to TRBJ2-5; possibly TRBD2 for D (7 bases). The sequencing input was PBMCs. This TCR came from a girl under 18 in good health and CMV-seropositive. The CDR3 here is CATRGRGQETQYF. The CDR3 nucleotides read TGTGCCACCCGGGGGCGGGGGCAAGAGACCCAGTACTTC.